Listed below are T cell receptor beta chains from one sample, sequenced in a study of T cell repertoires in ileal Crohn's disease. Measured with immunoSEQ multiplex PCR; TCRdb has only the in-frame clones, and not every one. This table has around 33,000 clones, about four fifths appearing once. Sequenced input: ileal tissue. These receptor sequences come from an adult with Crohn's disease. CDR3s include the opening cysteine and the closing phenylalanine or tryptophan. The D gene is left open where the match is weak. Not every row has a clone size; where given, it reads once, few, many or a size class.

d_gene,j_gene,v_gene,abundance,CDR3aa,CDR3nt
.,TRBJ2-5,TRBV7-7,few,CASSLPGNQETQYF,TGTGCCAGCAGCCTCCCGGGGAACCAAGAGACCCAGTACTTC
TRBD2,TRBJ2-7,TRBV5-6,.,CASSFSGVLSGEQYF,TGTGCCAGCAGCTTTAGCGGGGTGCTGTCGGGCGAGCAGTACTTC
TRBD2,TRBJ2-7,TRBV5-1,.,CASSNGLGLAAPEQYF,TGCGCCAGCAGCAATGGATTGGGACTAGCGGCTCCCGAGCAGTACTTC
TRBD1,TRBJ2-5,TRBV6-1,.,CASTKDRGETQYF,TGTGCCAGCACTAAGGACAGGGGAGAGACCCAGTACTTC
TRBD1,TRBJ1-3,TRBV5-4,once,CASSSRGQGNTIYF,TGTGCCAGCAGTTCCCGGGGACAGGGAAACACCATATATTTT
TRBD1,TRBJ1-2,TRBV2,once,CASSDGQGGYGYTF,TGTGCCAGCAGTGACGGCCAGGGGGGCTATGGCTACACCTTC
TRBD2,TRBJ2-3,TRBV6-5,.,CASGASGRAADTQYF,TGTGCCAGCGGGGCTAGCGGGAGGGCCGCAGATACGCAGTATTTT
TRBD1,TRBJ2-1,TRBV27,.,CASSPRGQAYNEQFF,TGTGCCAGCAGCCCGCGAGGACAGGCTTACAATGAGCAGTTCTTC
.,TRBJ2-1,TRBV19,few,CASSMLREQFF,TGTGCCAGTAGTATGCTACGGGAGCAGTTCTTC
TRBD2,TRBJ2-5,TRBV2,.,CASSVPRGGVETQYF,TGTGCCAGCAGCGTTCCCCGGGGGGGGGTAGAGACCCAGTACTTC
TRBD1,TRBJ2-7,TRBV18,.,CASSRDRRTYEQYF,TGTGCCAGCTCACGGGACAGGAGGACCTACGAGCAGTACTTC
.,TRBJ1-2,TRBV5-6,once,CASSSRGFYGYTF,TGTGCCAGCAGCTCGCGAGGGTTCTATGGCTACACCTTC
TRBD1,TRBJ2-7,TRBV7-2,.,CASSHPRQGTEQYF,TGTGCCAGCAGCCATCCTCGACAGGGAACCGAGCAGTACTTC
.,TRBJ1-6,TRBV2,.,CASSDVPDGGIPLHF,TGTGCCAGCAGTGACGTTCCGGACGGGGGTATACCCCTCCACTTT
.,TRBJ1-4,TRBV29-1,.,CSVGEGRNEKLFF,TGCAGCGTTGGAGAGGGCCGGAATGAAAAACTGTTTTTT
TRBD1,TRBJ1-2,TRBV5-6,.,CASSLGQGGYYGYTF,TGTGCCAGCAGCTTGGGACAGGGGGGATACTATGGCTACACCTTC
TRBD1,TRBJ2-1,TRBV15,.,CATSRAQGAGSEQFF,TGTGCCACCAGCAGAGCGCAGGGGGCGGGAAGTGAGCAGTTCTTC
TRBD1,TRBJ1-5,TRBV6-1,.,CASRGTGQGQPQHF,TGTGCCAGCAGGGGGACAGGGCAGGGTCAGCCCCAGCATTTT
.,TRBJ1-1,TRBV27,.,CASSPRLPNTEAFF,TGTGCCAGCAGTCCCCGACTTCCGAACACTGAAGCTTTCTTT
TRBD1,TRBJ2-2,TRBV2,.,CASSVKGQGTGELFF,TGTGCCAGCAGTGTAAAAGGACAGGGAACCGGGGAGCTGTTTTTT
TRBD2,TRBJ2-7,TRBV4-1,once,CASSPIGLAGAYEQYF,TGCGCCAGCAGCCCGATCGGACTAGCGGGAGCCTACGAGCAGTACTTC
.,TRBJ2-2,TRBV6-5,.,CASRRQNTGELFF,TGTGCCAGCCGAAGACAAAACACCGGGGAGCTGTTTTTT
.,TRBJ1-3,TRBV15,.,CATSRGLGNTIYF,TGTGCCACCAGCAGGGGGCTTGGAAACACCATATATTTT
TRBD1,TRBJ2-1,TRBV7-3,.,CASSPGQGEQFF,TGTGCCAGCAGCCCAGGACAGGGTGAGCAGTTCTTC
TRBD1,TRBJ1-3,TRBV27,.,CASSSGQGGGTIYF,TGTGCCAGCAGTTCCGGACAGGGGGGTGGCACCATATATTTT
.,TRBJ1-5,TRBV18,.,CASSPWGTPGGDQPQHF,TGTGCCAGCTCACCATGGGGGACCCCGGGGGGGGATCAGCCCCAGCATTTT
TRBD2,TRBJ2-1,TRBV4-2,once,CASSQDAGGPPYNEQFF,TGTGCCAGCAGCCAAGATGCGGGAGGGCCCCCCTACAATGAGCAGTTCTTC
TRBD2,TRBJ2-5,TRBV5-4,.,CASSLAGLAGGPSQETQYF,TGTGCCAGCAGCTTGGCGGGACTAGCGGGGGGGCCGTCTCAAGAGACCCAGTACTTC
TRBD1,TRBJ1-5,TRBV30,few,CAWSVRWGGQGRVQPQHF,TGTGCCTGGAGTGTACGTTGGGGGGGACAGGGGCGAGTCCAGCCCCAGCATTTT
.,TRBJ1-4,TRBV11-2,.,CASSLGAPKGEKLFF,TGTGCCAGCAGCTTGGGGGCCCCAAAGGGTGAAAAACTGTTTTTT
TRBD2,TRBJ2-1,TRBV19,.,CASSSGRGNNEQFF,TGTGCCAGTAGTAGCGGGAGAGGGAACAATGAGCAGTTCTTC
TRBD2,TRBJ2-3,TRBV6-4,.,CASSLTSGGHADTQYF,TGTGCCAGCAGTTTGACTAGCGGGGGGCACGCAGATACGCAGTATTTT
TRBD1,TRBJ2-1,TRBV29-1,.,CSVLETGTGSGNEQFF,TGCAGCGTCCTAGAGACCGGGACAGGGAGTGGCAATGAGCAGTTCTTC
TRBD1,TRBJ2-7,TRBV7-9,.,CASSQTRDRASYEQYF,TGTGCCAGCAGCCAAACCCGGGACAGGGCCTCCTACGAGCAGTACTTC
.,TRBJ2-7,TRBV30,.,CAWRKSGSSYEQYF,TGTGCCTGGAGAAAAAGCGGTAGCTCCTACGAGCAGTACTTC
.,TRBJ1-1,TRBV7-3,.,CASSPVSNTEAFF,TGTGCCAGCAGCCCGGTTAGTAACACTGAAGCTTTCTTT
TRBD1,TRBJ1-2,TRBV6-1,few,CASSIQTGNQQGYTF,TGTGCCAGCAGTATTCAGACAGGGAATCAGCAAGGCTACACCTTC
TRBD2,TRBJ2-3,TRBV5-1,.,CASSLTGASGRSVDTQYF,TGCGCCAGCAGCTTGACCGGCGCTAGCGGGAGAAGTGTCGATACGCAGTATTTT
TRBD1,TRBJ1-6,TRBV6-1,.,CASKIQGAHSPLHF,TGTGCCAGCAAAATACAGGGGGCGCATTCACCCCTCCACTTT
.,TRBJ2-7,TRBV5-6,few,CASSPRVPVTYEQYF,TGTGCCAGCAGCCCGAGAGTGCCCGTTACCTACGAGCAGTACTTC
TRBD1,TRBJ2-7,TRBV11-3,.,CASSLAGTGGPGSEQYF,TGTGCCAGCAGCTTAGCCGGGACAGGGGGTCCGGGTTCCGAGCAGTACTTC
TRBD2,TRBJ2-7,TRBV2,.,CASSGGLAALEDSDEQYF,TGTGCCAGCAGTGGGGGACTAGCGGCATTAGAGGATTCGGACGAGCAGTACTTC
TRBD2,TRBJ2-1,TRBV11-2,.,CASSPGLAGGFNEQFF,TGTGCCAGCAGCCCGGGACTAGCGGGGGGTTTCAATGAGCAGTTCTTC
.,TRBJ1-2,TRBV6-6,few,CASTPWGVNYGYTF,TGTGCCAGCACCCCATGGGGGGTGAATTATGGCTACACCTTC
TRBD2,TRBJ2-1,TRBV7-2,.,CASSPRTSGGTHRNEQFF,TGTGCCAGCAGCCCCAGAACTAGCGGGGGGACCCATAGGAATGAGCAGTTCTTC
.,TRBJ1-3,TRBV6-5,.,CASRLEDTIYF,TGTGCCAGCAGACTGGAGGACACCATATATTTT
TRBD1,TRBJ2-5,TRBV5-4,once,CASSYDLRDRGVETQYF,TGTGCCAGCAGTTATGATCTCCGGGACAGGGGTGTAGAGACCCAGTACTTC
.,TRBJ1-2,TRBV7-9,.,CATYGGSNYGYTF,TGTGCCACCTATGGCGGATCAAACTATGGCTACACCTTC
.,TRBJ1-1,TRBV5-1,.,CASSLAGVGDTEAFF,TGCGCCAGCAGCTTGGCGGGGGTGGGGGACACTGAAGCTTTCTTT
TRBD1,TRBJ1-1,TRBV6-1,.,CASGGQGRTEAFF,TGTGCCAGCGGCGGACAGGGGCGAACTGAAGCTTTCTTT